Each of the 31 T cell receptor beta chains below was sequenced from the same sample in a study of shared clonotypes between healthy human individuals (dated by TCRdb to 2018 to 2021). Library prep was done by the immunoSEQ multiplex PCR assay. This is the immuneACCESS table as TCRdb keeps it, with only in-frame sequences that have V and J called. A part of the clones is gone; compared with another copy, unresolved V genes explain less than half, and the rest is unexplained. This sample comprises approximately 2,000,000 clones, 85% to 95% of them detected only once. In total, the top ten clones hold more than 0.35% of the sample. What was sequenced was naive CD4+ T cells from PBMCs. Taken with the paper, the label for cell subset or site translates to: CD45RA+ positively selected. Every receptor here comes from a man between 18 and 35 years old in good health. Some clones in this sample may be carry-over from other donors' samples.

CDR3 in amino acids: CASRRPGGSGNTIYF. CDR3 in DNA: TGTGCCAGCAGACGACCAGGGGGCTCTGGAAACACCATATATTTT. The chain joins TRBV28 to TRBJ1-3, with TRBD1 matching 7 bases. Germline V gene data show CDR1 as MDHEN and CDR2 as SYDVKM. The trim removed 6 bases at V and 0 bases at J, leaving 5 bases unmatched. The CDR3 runs 15 residues.

The count of this clone is one. The chain combines TRBV28 with TRBJ2-3; D remains ambiguous. The V end was cut by 7 bases, the J end by 4 bases, with 12 bases between. Germline V gene data show CDR1 as MDHEN and CDR2 as SYDVKM. CDR3 length: 13 amino acids. CDR3 protein: CASISYLADTQYF. The CDR3 DNA is TGTGCCAGCATTTCTTATCTTGCAGATACGCAGTATTTT.

The chain uses TRBV7-3 and TRBJ2-5, with D maybe TRBD1 (5 bases). Germline assignment: CDR1 SGHTA and CDR2 FQGTGA. The CDR3 consists of 14 residues. With 2 bases removed from V and 5 bases from J, the gap between germline ends came to 12 bases. CDR3 in amino acids: CASSLQGAEETQYF. CDR3 in DNA: TGTGCCAGCAGCTTACAGGGCGCTGAGGAGACCCAGTACTTC. Using reference TRBV7-3 and TRBJ2-5 for the parts outside the CDR3, the full variable domain is GAGVSQTPSNKVTEKGKYVELRCDPISGHTALYWYRQSLGQGPEFLIYFQGTGAADDSGLPNDRFFAVRPEGSVSTLKIQRTERGDSAVYLCASSLQGAEETQYFGPGTRLLVL.

For this clone: Other DNA sequences in this specimen translate into the identical CDR3. The chain recombines TRBV28 with TRBJ1-1; D is perhaps TRBD1 (5 bases). This CDR3 contains 15 residues. Germline CDR1 reads MDHEN; CDR2 reads SYDVKM. Trimming left V 2 bases short and J 0 bases short, with 10 bases between. This CDR3 reads CASSLGGYMNTEAFF. Here the CDR3 DNA reads TGTGCCAGCAGTTTAGGGGGATACATGAACACTGAAGCTTTCTTT.

This rearrangement joins TRBV18 to TRBJ2-2, with D possibly being TRBD2 (5 bases). The germline V gene has CDR1 KGHSH and CDR2 LQKENI. Trimming took off 0 bases at V and 1 base at J, with 15 bases between the two ends. CDR3 length: 18 residues. CDR3 bases: TGTGCCAGCTCACCACCCTTCGGAGGCGGGCGGAACACCGGGGAGCTGTTTTTT. It codes for CASSPPFGGGRNTGELFF.

This rearrangement joins TRBV7-2 to TRBJ2-1; 15 bases are a match to TRBD2. The CDR3 consists of 17 residues. The V gene's germline CDR1 is SGHTA and CDR2 FQGNSA. The trim removed 2 bases at V and 6 bases at J, leaving 5 bases unmatched. Here the CDR3 reads CASSLRGLAGGPNEQFF. DNA for the CDR3: TGTGCCAGCAGCTTAAGGGGACTAGCGGGAGGCCCCAATGAGCAGTTCTTC.

The J gene is TRBJ1-2, the V gene TRBV18, with D perhaps matching TRBD1 (6 bases). The CDR3 is 16 residues long. From germline, CDR1 is KGHSH and CDR2 LQKENI. V was trimmed by 4 bases and J by 5 bases, leaving 20 bases between them. As DNA, the CDR3 is TGTGCCAGCTCACAAGAGCAGGGGAAGATTCGGTATGGCTACACCTTC. This translates into CASSQEQGKIRYGYTF. Combining the CDR3 with reference TRBV18 and TRBJ1-2 gives the whole variable domain NAGVMQNPRHLVRRRGQEARLRCSPMKGHSHVYWYRQLPEEGLKFMVYLQKENIIDESGMPKERFSAEFPKEGPSILRIQQVVRGDSAAYFCASSQEQGKIRYGYTFGSGTRLTVV.

The V gene is TRBV19, the J gene TRBJ2-3; 9 bases are a match to TRBD1. Germline V lookup: CDR1 LNHDA, CDR2 SQIVND (reference sequence). Unmatched junction bases numbered 8, after V lost 6 bases and J lost 1 base. This CDR3 is built from 16 residues. The CDR3 DNA follows: TGTGCCAGTAGGTTGGGACAGGGTAGTGGCACAGATACGCAGTATTTT. This gives the protein CASRLGQGSGTDTQYF.

The V and J genes are TRBV9 and TRBJ2-3; no reliable D call. The CDR3 has 14 residues. Germline lookup yields CDR1 SGDLS and CDR2 YYNGEE. Trimming removed 4 bases at V and 0 bases at J, with 9 bases between. The CDR3 reads CASSTRTSTDTQYF. The CDR3 DNA reads as TGTGCCAGCAGCACCCGGACGAGCACAGATACGCAGTATTTT.

The V and J genes are TRBV5-1 and TRBJ2-3; no reliable D call. V was clipped by 4 bases and J by 1 base, with 16 bases between them. There are 16 residues in the CDR3. Germline lookup yields CDR1 SGHRS and CDR2 YFSETQ. Here the CDR3 DNA reads TGCGCCAGCAGCGAGGACCCCGGTCCCGGCACAGATACGCAGTATTTT. Amino acid sequence: CASSEDPGPGTDTQYF. Full variable domain (remainder filled in from reference TRBV5-1 and TRBJ2-3): KAGVTQTPRYLIKTRGQQVTLSCSPISGHRSVSWYQQTPGQGLQFLFEYFSETQRNKGNFPGRFSGRQFSNSRSEMNVSTLELGDSALYLCASSEDPGPGTDTQYFGPGTRLTVL.

The CDR3 DNA reads TGTGCCAGCAGAATGACTAGCGGGAGAACAGATACGCAGTATTTT. It is translated as CASRMTSGRTDTQYF. The chain employs TRBV6-5 and TRBJ2-3; 12 bases are shared with TRBD2. The V gene's germline CDR1 is MNHEY and CDR2 SVGAGI. V lost 6 bases to trimming and J lost 3 bases; unmatched junction nucleotides: 4. The CDR3 sequence is 15 residues long.

This clone has just a few counts. The gene calls are TRBV2 and TRBJ1-4, with a tentative D call TRBD1 (5 bases). From germline, CDR1 is SNHLY and CDR2 FYNNEI. Trimming left V 6 bases short and J 15 bases short, with 23 bases between. The CDR3 contains 14 residues. The CDR3 sequence: CASRRDGSNDGMFF. The CDR3 bases are TGTGCCAGCAGGAGGGACGGATCAAATGATGGGATGTTTTTT.

The rearrangement links TRBV7-3 to TRBJ2-3; weak D call: TRBD2 (6 bases). CDR1 and CDR2 (germline): SGHTA, FQGTGA. This CDR3 is 15 amino acids long. The germline V and J ends were trimmed by 0 bases and 1 base, with 8 bases remaining between them. The chain's CDR3 is CASSLTPSGTDTQYF. For the CDR3, the DNA is TGTGCCAGCAGCTTAACGCCTAGCGGCACAGATACGCAGTATTTT.

This clone was detected a few times. This chain uses TRBV2 with TRBJ2-7; D call uncertain. The ends were cut back, 5 bases at V and 3 bases at J, with 5 bases in the middle. Germline loops: CDR1 SNHLY, CDR2 FYNNEI. The CDR3 contains 11 residues. CDR3 sequence (DNA): TGTGCCAGCAGTAGCCTCTACGAGCAGTACTTC. This sequence encodes CASSSLYEQYF.

The genes are TRBV7-2 and TRBJ1-2; D unclear. CDR1 and CDR2 from the germline V gene are SGHTA and FQGNSA. V was shortened by 1 base and J by 4 bases, with 22 bases between the two germline ends. This CDR3 spans 18 amino acids. The CDR3 loop reads CASSLVRAGKAISYGYTF. CDR3 DNA sequence: TGTGCCAGCAGCTTAGTGCGGGCAGGAAAGGCTATCTCCTATGGCTACACCTTC.

The chain links TRBV5-5 to TRBJ1-5, with 8 bases that match TRBD1. Trimming at V came to 4 bases and at J to 5 bases, leaving 2 bases not matched to a gene. Germline CDR1 reads SGHKS; CDR2 reads YYEKEE (reference sequence). The CDR3 is 13 residues long. The CDR3 reads CASSLDRDQPQHF. CDR3 nucleotides: TGTGCCAGCAGCCTGGACAGGGATCAGCCCCAGCATTTT.

V and J are TRBV5-4 and TRBJ2-3; possible D gene TRBD2, 7 bases. The CDR3 covers 16 residues. Trimming stripped 2 bases from V and 4 bases from J, with 17 bases between. Germline V gene lookup returns CDR1 SGHNT and CDR2 YYREEE (reference sequence). The CDR3 protein is CASSLPPGEGSDTQYF. As DNA, the CDR3 is TGTGCCAGCAGCTTACCTCCAGGGGAGGGATCAGATACGCAGTATTTT.

The chain carries TRBV7-2 and TRBJ1-2; D may be TRBD1 (6 bases). Germline V gene lookup returns CDR1 SGHTA and CDR2 FQGNSA. Between the trimmed V and J ends, which lost 8 bases and 4 bases, there was a span of 14 bases. The CDR3 loop spans 13 amino acids. CDR3 loop: CASLVGAGYGYTF. CDR3 coding DNA: TGTGCCAGCCTAGTGGGGGCTGGCTATGGCTACACCTTC.

This chain links TRBV9 with TRBJ2-5; D remains ambiguous. CDR1 SGDLS and CDR2 YYNGEE come from the germline V gene. The V end lost 0 bases, the J end lost 2 bases, and 11 bases lay between the germline ends. The length of the CDR3 is 15 residues. The CDR3 bases are TGTGCCAGCAGCGTAGAATGGGCAGTTCAAGAGACCCAGTACTTC. Residues: CASSVEWAVQETQYF.

J is TRBJ2-7 and V is TRBV7-6, with TRBD2 identical over 7 bases. V trimming: 1 base; J trimming: 5 bases; junction bases outside the gene matches: 23. The germline gives CDR1 SGHVS, CDR2 FNYEAQ. The CDR3 spans 20 residues. The CDR3 DNA reads TGTGCCAGCAGCTTAGTTAATCGCTGGGAGACTAGCCGAGCCTACGACGAGCAGTACTTC. It yields the protein CASSLVNRWETSRAYDEQYF.

This rearrangement joins TRBV6-5 to TRBJ1-4; maybe TRBD1 (6 bases). CDR1 is MNHEY, CDR2 SVGAGI, per germline. The CDR3 consists of 11 residues. V was trimmed by 6 bases and J by 13 bases, leaving 12 bases between them. The CDR3 DNA sequence: TGTGCCAGCAGCTCCAGGGGTGGACTGTTTTTT. Protein product: CASSSRGGLFF.

The chain employs TRBV28 and TRBJ2-3; TRBD2 matches 8 bases. Germline V gene lookup returns CDR1 MDHEN and CDR2 SYDVKM. CDR3 length equals 16 residues. J lost 3 bases, V lost 6 bases, and 11 bases had no gene match. CDR3 bases: TGTGCCAGCAGCTCCCTGAGCGGGAGCAAGACAGATACGCAGTATTTT. The encoded protein is CASSSLSGSKTDTQYF.

Regarding this clone: Other nucleotide sequences from this sample produce the same CDR3. The rearrangement joins TRBV9 to TRBJ2-1; D uncertain. The ends were cut back, 2 bases at V and 0 bases at J, with 6 bases in the middle. Per germline, CDR1 SGDLS and CDR2 YYNGEE. CDR3 length: 14 residues. The DNA for the CDR3 is TGTGCCAGCAGCGTCGGTTACTCCTACAATGAGCAGTTCTTC. Its protein product is CASSVGYSYNEQFF. The full variable domain, its missing parts supplied by reference TRBV9 and TRBJ2-1, is DSGVTQTPKHLITATGQRVTLRCSPRSGDLSVYWYQQSLDQGLQFLIQYYNGEERAKGNILERFSAQQFPDLHSELNLSSLELGDSALYFCASSVGYSYNEQFFGPGTRLTVL.

V gene TRBV10-3 combines with J gene TRBJ2-7, with D hard to call. Germline-derived CDR1 and CDR2 are ENHRY and SYGVKD. Trimming cost V 6 bases and J 2 bases, with 14 bases left between them. The CDR3 is made up of 14 amino acids. The DNA of the CDR3 is TGTGCCATCAGCCACCCCCCTCGGACCTACGAGCAGTACTTC. Residues: CAISHPPRTYEQYF.

With respect to this clone: This sample also contains other DNA sequences that code for the same CDR3. The chain combines TRBV6-1 with TRBJ1-5; D is unclear. The germline V gene encodes CDR1 MNHNS and CDR2 SASEGT. The ends were cut back, 1 base at V and 6 bases at J, with 7 bases in the middle. CDR3 length equals 13 residues. The CDR3 reads CASSEESRQPQHF. CDR3 nucleotides: TGTGCCAGCAGTGAAGAATCCCGTCAGCCCCAGCATTTT.

J is TRBJ2-2 and V is TRBV5-1; TRBD2 matches 11 bases. Germline V gene lookup returns CDR1 SGHRS and CDR2 YFSETQ. V was clipped by 3 bases and J by 5 bases; unmatched bases: 6. There are 16 residues in the CDR3. The CDR3 DNA sequence: TGCGCCAGCAGCTGGACCGGGACTAGCGGAACCGGGGAGCTGTTTTTT. It is translated as CASSWTGTSGTGELFF. Supplemented by reference TRBV5-1 and TRBJ2-2, the full variable domain reads KAGVTQTPRYLIKTRGQQVTLSCSPISGHRSVSWYQQTPGQGLQFLFEYFSETQRNKGNFPGRFSGRQFSNSRSEMNVSTLELGDSALYLCASSWTGTSGTGELFFGEGSRLTVL.

Only one count was recorded for this clone. The rearrangement links TRBV5-6 to TRBJ2-3; D is ambiguous. The CDR3 has 13 amino acids. The germline V gene has CDR1 SGHDT and CDR2 YYEEEE. Trimming pared 4 bases from V and 4 bases from J, leaving 10 bases between. CDR3 loop: CASSPPTADTQYF. Written as DNA, the CDR3 is TGTGCCAGCAGCCCTCCCACCGCAGATACGCAGTATTTT.

The CDR3 loop is CASSLWVRKTQYF. The CDR3 nucleotides are TGTGCCAGCAGTTTATGGGTCAGGAAGACCCAGTACTTC. J is TRBJ2-5 and V is TRBV28, with unresolved D. Per germline, CDR1 MDHEN and CDR2 SYDVKM. The CDR3 is made up of 13 amino acids. V shed 0 bases and J shed 6 bases, with 8 bases lying between them.

The rearrangement joins TRBV27 to TRBJ2-2; 7 bases are a match to TRBD1. The length of the CDR3 is 19 residues. V lost 2 bases to trimming and J lost 1 base; unmatched junction nucleotides: 13. Germline CDR1 and CDR2: MNHEY and SMNVEV (reference sequence). The CDR3 nucleotides are TGTGCCAGCAGTTTAACCCCCCTTGGAAACAGGGGGAACACCGGGGAGCTGTTTTTT. Translating it yields CASSLTPLGNRGNTGELFF.

The rearrangement joins TRBV29-1 to TRBJ2-6; a weak D match, TRBD2 (6 bases). The V and J ends lost 5 bases and 1 base respectively, with 12 bases between them. The CDR3 loop spans 15 amino acids. The germline gives CDR1 SQVTM, CDR2 ANQGSEA. The CDR3 DNA sequence: TGCAGCGTTTACCGGGGGAGTTCTGGGGCCAACGTCCTGACTTTC. It translates to CSVYRGSSGANVLTF.

The chain employs TRBV7-9 and TRBJ1-2, with TRBD1 matching 8 bases. Germline V gene sequence: CDR1 SEHNR, CDR2 FQNEAQ (reference sequence). The trim removed 3 bases at V and 6 bases at J, leaving 3 bases unmatched. The CDR3 extends over 13 amino acids. CDR3 loop: CASSFQGADGYTF. DNA of the CDR3: TGTGCCAGCAGCTTCCAGGGGGCGGATGGCTACACCTTC.